The TCR beta chain described here comes from a study of Ad26.COV2.S vaccination and SARS-CoV-2 variants. Study context: Doses of Ad26.COV2.S were injected into muscle once or twice, 56 days apart. Study results and limitations: Vaccine recipients surpassed placebo recipients in spike-specific TCR breadth. Total T cell responses, in the TCR breadth and depth analyses, may have been underestimated.

The method was immunoSEQ multiplex PCR; TCRdb's version includes in-frame clones alone and lacks a portion of them. Of about 420,000 clones in the sample, more than 75% were seen once. Concerning this clone: Its antigen is unknown.

Treatment specified: some 20 received Ad26.COV2.S at low or high dose, single or two shots; roughly five received placebo; per-sample allocation not given. Sample collection was performed on day 63 after the first vaccine or placebo injection. Germline CDR1 and CDR2: MDHEN and SYDVKM. After removal of 6 bases from V and 6 bases from J, the junction contained 14 bases not matched to a gene. This CDR3 contains 16 residues. This clonotype was obtained from a person aged 18-65 years who received the Ad26.COV2.S COVID-19 vaccine or a placebo. Sequenced material: peripheral blood, taken in a trial of Ad26.COV2.S vaccine versus placebo. The V gene is TRBV28, the J gene TRBJ1-5; 7 bases are a match to TRBD1. The CDR3 coding sequence is TGTGCCAGCAGACCGAACGACAGGGTCCGCCTTCAGCCCCAGCATTTT. Its protein is CASRPNDRVRLQPQHF.